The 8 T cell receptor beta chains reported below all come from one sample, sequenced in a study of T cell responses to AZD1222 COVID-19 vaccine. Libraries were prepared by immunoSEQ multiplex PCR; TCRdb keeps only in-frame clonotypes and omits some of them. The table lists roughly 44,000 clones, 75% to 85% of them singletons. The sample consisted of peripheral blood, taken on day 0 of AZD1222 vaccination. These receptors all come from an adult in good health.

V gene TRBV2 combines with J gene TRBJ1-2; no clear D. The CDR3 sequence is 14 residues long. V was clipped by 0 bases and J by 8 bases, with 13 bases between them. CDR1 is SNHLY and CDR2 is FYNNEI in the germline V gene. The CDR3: CASSEALQLGGYTF. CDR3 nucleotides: TGTGCCAGCAGTGAAGCGCTCCAATTGGGCGGCTACACCTTC.

The CDR3 loop reads CASSPGGGKSGEQYF. Written as DNA, the CDR3 is TGTGCCAGCAGCCCTGGGGGGGGAAAGAGCGGGGAGCAGTACTTC. This chain links TRBV28 with TRBJ2-7, with TRBD2 matching over 7 bases. The length of the CDR3 is 15 residues. Trimming cost V 6 bases and J 7 bases; bases outside gene matches: 15. Germline CDR1 is MDHEN and CDR2 is SYDVKM.

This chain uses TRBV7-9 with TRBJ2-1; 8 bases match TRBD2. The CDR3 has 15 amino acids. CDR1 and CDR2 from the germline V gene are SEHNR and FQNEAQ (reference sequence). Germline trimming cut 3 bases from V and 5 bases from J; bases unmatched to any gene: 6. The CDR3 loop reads CASSFLAGIHNEQFF. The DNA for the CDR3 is TGTGCCAGCAGCTTCCTAGCGGGTATTCACAATGAGCAGTTCTTC.

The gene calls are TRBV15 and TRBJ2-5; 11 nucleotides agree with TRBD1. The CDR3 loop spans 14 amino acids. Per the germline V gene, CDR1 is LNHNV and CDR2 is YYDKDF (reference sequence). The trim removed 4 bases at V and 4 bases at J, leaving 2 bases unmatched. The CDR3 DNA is TGTGCCACCAGCAAGGACAGGGGGCGAGAGACCCAGTACTTC. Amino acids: CATSKDRGRETQYF.

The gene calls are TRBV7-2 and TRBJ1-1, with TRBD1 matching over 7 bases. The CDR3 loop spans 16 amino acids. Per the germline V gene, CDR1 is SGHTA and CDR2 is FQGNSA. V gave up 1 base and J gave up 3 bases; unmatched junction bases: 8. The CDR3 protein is CASSLEGTERDTEAFF. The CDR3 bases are TGTGCCAGCAGCTTAGAAGGGACAGAGAGGGACACTGAAGCTTTCTTT.

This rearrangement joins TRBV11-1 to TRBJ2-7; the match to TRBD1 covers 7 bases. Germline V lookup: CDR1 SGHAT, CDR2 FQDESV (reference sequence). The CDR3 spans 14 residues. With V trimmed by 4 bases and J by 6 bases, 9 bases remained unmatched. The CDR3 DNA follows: TGTGCCAGCAGCTCCCAACCTACAGGGGTCGAGCAGTACTTC. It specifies CASSSQPTGVEQYF.

The CDR3 loop reads CSVSGGGAAEQFF. Written as DNA, the CDR3 is TGCAGCGTTTCTGGCGGGGGGGCGGCTGAGCAGTTCTTC. The genes are TRBV29-1 and TRBJ2-1; 9 bases fit TRBD2. With 5 bases clipped from V and 9 bases from J, the junction kept 8 bases outside the gene matches. This CDR3 region has 13 residues. Germline V lookup: CDR1 SQVTM, CDR2 ANQGSEA.

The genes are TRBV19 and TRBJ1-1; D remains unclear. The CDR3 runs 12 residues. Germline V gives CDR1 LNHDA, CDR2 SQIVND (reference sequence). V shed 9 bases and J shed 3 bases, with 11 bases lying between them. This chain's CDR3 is CASAGQDTEAFF. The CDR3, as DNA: TGTGCCAGCGCTGGCCAGGACACTGAAGCTTTCTTT.